This T cell receptor beta chain was recorded in a study of T cells in Graves' hyperthyroidism and ophthalmopathy. RNA transcripts served as the template for amplifying TCR beta CDR3 regions. The study used the HTBI primer set for a first-round RT-PCR of the TCR CDR3. TCRdb processed the multiplex PCR reads anew with MiXCR; each CDR3 protein has one entry. Here the sample spans 500,000 to 550,000 distinct CDR3 sequences, roughly 20% being singletons. Germline values: CDR1 LGHNA, CDR2 YNFKEQ. V lost 0 bases and J lost 1, with 12 bases in between. This CDR3 has 16 amino acids. The material sequenced was blood. The gene calls are TRBV4-2 and TRBJ1-2; D may be TRBD1 (5 bases). The origin of this receptor is a man in his late teens or twenties with Graves' hyperthyroidism. CDR3 in DNA: TGTGCCAGCAGCCAAGATACCACAGGCGTTAACTATGGCTACACCTTC. This translates into CASSQDTTGVNYGYTF.